A single sample gave rise to the 32 T cell receptor beta chains below, sequenced in a study of early T cells in non-severe SARS-CoV-2 infection. TCRdb reprocessed the 5' RACE reads with MiXCR, giving one entry per CDR3 protein. The data show roughly 47,000 distinct CDR3 sequences, 20% to 25% seen once. The specimen comprised whole blood, sampled at baseline. The origin of the receptors is an adult who was a healthcare worker with PCR-confirmed SARS-CoV-2 infection or an uninfected control (not recorded which).

J is TRBJ2-1 and V is TRBV5-4; D perhaps matches TRBD1 (6 bases). Germline V gene sequence: CDR1 SGHNT, CDR2 YYREEE (reference sequence). V was shortened by 6 bases and J by 3 bases, with 10 bases between the two germline ends. The length of the CDR3 is 13 residues. CDR3 bases: TGTGCCAGCAATTACAGGGACTACAATGAGCAGTTCTTC. Its translation: CASNYRDYNEQFF. The variable domain in full, completed from reference TRBV5-4 and TRBJ2-1, reads ETGVTQSPTHLIKTRGQQVTLRCSSQSGHNTVSWYQQALGQGPQFIFQYYREEENGRGNFPPRFSGLQFPNYSSELNVNALELDDSALYLCASNYRDYNEQFFGPGTRLTVL.

V gene TRBV6-6 combines with J gene TRBJ1-6; no firm D call. V shed 7 bases and J shed 8 bases, with 12 bases lying between them. The CDR3 runs 13 residues. Germline lookup yields CDR1 MNHNY and CDR2 SVGAGI (reference sequence). The CDR3 region has the DNA TGTGCCAGCACCACTGGGTTGGATTCACCCCTCCACTTT. Translation gives CASTTGLDSPLHF.

This clonotype has only a few counts. This chain connects TRBV9 to TRBJ1-6; D is ambiguous. Germline assignment: CDR1 SGDLS and CDR2 YYNGEE. V was trimmed by 0 bases and J by 9 bases, leaving 4 bases between them. This CDR3 is 12 amino acids long. The DNA for the CDR3 is TGTGCCAGCAGCGTAGGGGCTTCACCCCTCCACTTT. Its translation: CASSVGASPLHF.

This clonotype was seen many times. The chain links TRBV10-2 to TRBJ2-1, with 10 bases lining up with TRBD1. Germline V CDR1 and CDR2: WSHSY, SAAADI. V lost 6 bases to trimming and J lost 7 bases; unmatched junction nucleotides: 6. This CDR3 has 14 residues. CDR3 sequence reads: CASSRDRGLNEQFF. DNA of the CDR3: TGCGCCAGCAGCCGGGACAGGGGTTTGAATGAGCAGTTCTTC.

This clonotype turned up a few times. J is TRBJ2-2 and V is TRBV29-1, with D possibly TRBD2 on 5 matching bases. CDR1 is SQVTM, CDR2 ANQGSEA, per germline. The CDR3 runs 14 residues. The V end lost 4 bases, the J end lost 6 bases, and 15 bases lay between the germline ends. CDR3 protein: CSVGDGDASGELFF. The CDR3 DNA reads TGCAGCGTTGGTGACGGGGATGCTTCCGGGGAGCTGTTTTTT.

This clonotype has more than one count but fewer than ten. This chain uses TRBV11-2 with TRBJ2-2, with D tentatively TRBD2 (6 bases). Germline V gene lookup returns CDR1 SGHAT and CDR2 FQNNGV. V lost 5 bases and J lost 6, with 13 bases in between. CDR3 size: 14 residues. CDR3 nucleotides: TGTGCCAGCAGCCGGGACGGCGGGGCCGGGGAGCTGTTTTTT. It encodes CASSRDGGAGELFF.

This clonotype showed up just a few times. The chain links TRBV6-6 to TRBJ2-2; the D is unclear. Germline lookup yields CDR1 MNHNY and CDR2 SVGAGI (reference sequence). V was clipped by 0 bases and J by 1 base, with 9 bases between them. The CDR3 length is 16 residues. Here the CDR3 DNA reads TGTGCCAGCAGTTACTCGAACCAGCTGAACACCGGGGAGCTGTTTTTT. Translated: CASSYSNQLNTGELFF.

This clonotype was detected only a few times. The chain joins TRBV12-3 or TRBV12-4 to TRBJ1-2; D remains ambiguous. The CDR3 is 11 amino acids. Deletions cut 3 bases from V and 13 bases from J, with 12 bases between. Here the CDR3 reads CASSFAATSTF. In DNA, the CDR3 is TGTGCCAGCAGTTTTGCAGCCACATCCACCTTC.

This clonotype was observed a few times. This CDR3 reads CASSPYSGGNQETQYF. The CDR3 DNA is TGCGCCAGCAGCCCCTATAGCGGGGGTAATCAAGAGACCCAGTACTTC. The chain employs TRBV5-1 and TRBJ2-5, with TRBD2 matching over 9 bases. The germline V gene encodes CDR1 SGHRS and CDR2 YFSETQ. CDR3 size: 16 residues. V gave up 4 bases and J gave up 2 bases; unmatched junction bases: 9.

Here the CDR3 reads CASSAGTGGTDTQYF. The CDR3 DNA reads TGTGCCAGCAGTGCCGGGACAGGGGGGACAGATACGCAGTATTTT. The chain carries TRBV7-9 and TRBJ2-3; 11 nucleotides match TRBD1. CDR3 length: 15 amino acids. Trimming removed 6 bases from V and 3 bases from J; junction bases left unmatched: 5. Germline CDR1 SEHNR, CDR2 FQNEAQ (reference sequence). Variable domain in full (rest from reference TRBV7-9 and TRBJ2-3): DTGVSQNPRHKITKRGQNVTFRCDPISEHNRLYWYRQTLGQGPEFLTYFQNEAQLEKSRLLSDRFSAERPKGSFSTLEIQRTEQGDSAMYLCASSAGTGGTDTQYFGPGTRLTVL.

The chain is built from TRBV6-2 or TRBV6-3 and TRBJ2-2; D is possibly TRBD1 or TRBD2 (5 bases each). Germline V lookup: CDR1 MNHEY, CDR2 SVGEGT. The CDR3 consists of 17 residues. Trimming pared 7 bases from V and 0 bases from J, leaving 18 bases between. CDR3 region: CASNGPSGTANTGELFF. Here the CDR3 DNA reads TGTGCCAGCAACGGACCCTCCGGGACGGCGAACACCGGGGAGCTGTTTTTT.

This clonotype has a handful of counts. The V gene is TRBV19, the J gene TRBJ2-5, with D perhaps matching TRBD1 (6 bases). Germline values: CDR1 LNHDA, CDR2 SQIVND (reference sequence). V lost 3 bases to trimming and J lost 2 bases, with 7 bases between them. This CDR3 comprises 13 residues. In nucleotides, the CDR3 is TGTGCCAGTAGTATCGGGACACAAGAGACCCAGTACTTC. Translating gives CASSIGTQETQYF.

The V call is TRBV10-3, the J call TRBJ1-6; D is uncertain. CDR1 is ENHRY and CDR2 is SYGVKD in the germline V gene. The CDR3 runs 12 residues. Trimming stripped 3 bases from V and 7 bases from J, with 4 bases between. The CDR3 coding sequence is TGTGCCATCAGTGAAGGGAATTCACCCCTCCACTTT. The encoded protein is CAISEGNSPLHF.

This clonotype occurred a few times. The chain joins TRBV19 to TRBJ2-1; D not certain. Germline lookup yields CDR1 LNHDA and CDR2 SQIVND (reference sequence). The CDR3 length is 12 residues. V was cut by 2 bases and J by 8 bases, with 7 bases left in between. The CDR3: CASSIRRDEQFF. For the CDR3, the DNA is TGTGCCAGTAGTATAAGGCGTGATGAGCAGTTCTTC.

The gene calls are TRBV7-8 and TRBJ2-7; TRBD1 might be the D (5 bases). The length of the CDR3 is 13 residues. CDR1 is SGHVS, CDR2 FQNEAQ, per germline. V was cut by 5 bases and J by 0 bases, with 8 bases left in between. The CDR3 spells CASSQGRSYEQYF. In DNA form, the CDR3 reads TGTGCCAGCAGCCAGGGCCGCTCCTACGAGCAGTACTTC.

CDR3 DNA sequence: TGTGCCAGCTCACCCCGTCAGGAGCCCACTGAAGCTTTCTTT. It specifies CASSPRQEPTEAFF. This chain links TRBV18 with TRBJ1-1; D gene ambiguous. Trimming took 3 bases from V and 4 from J, leaving 12 bases between them. Germline loops: CDR1 KGHSH, CDR2 LQKENI. This CDR3 is built from 14 residues.

The chain couples TRBV10-2 to TRBJ1-1; TRBD1 is a possible D gene (6 bases). Germline V gene lookup returns CDR1 WSHSY and CDR2 SAAADI. V shed 4 bases and J shed 5 bases, with 14 bases lying between them. The length of the CDR3 is 14 residues. In DNA form, the CDR3 reads TGCGCCAGCAGTGGAGGGGGGACGGGAACTGAAGCTTTCTTT. Encoded protein: CASSGGGTGTEAFF.

There are a few counts of this clonotype. This chain connects TRBV3-1 to TRBJ2-3; TRBD2 matches 7 bases. Germline CDR1 reads LGHDT; CDR2 reads YNNKEL (reference sequence). The CDR3 has 15 amino acids. V lost 3 bases to trimming and J lost 2 bases; unmatched junction nucleotides: 5. The CDR3 nucleotides read TGTGCCAGCAGCCAGGAAGCGGGGAACACAGATACGCAGTATTTT. Translating it yields CASSQEAGNTDTQYF.

This clonotype appeared a few times. The chain employs TRBV19 and TRBJ1-5, with a possible D match to TRBD1 (5 bases). Germline values: CDR1 LNHDA, CDR2 SQIVND (reference sequence). This CDR3 is 15 amino acids long. The V and J ends lost 8 bases and 0 bases respectively, with 14 bases between them. CDR3: CASDEYTGSNQPQHF. CDR3 DNA: TGTGCCAGTGACGAATACACAGGTAGCAATCAGCCCCAGCATTTT.

Ten or more counts support this clonotype. The V call is TRBV11-2, the J call TRBJ2-6; no clear D gene. V dropped 2 bases and J dropped 4 bases, with 3 bases sitting between them. The CDR3 totals 13 residues. Germline CDR1 reads SGHAT; CDR2 reads FQNNGV. The CDR3 DNA reads as TGTGCCAGCAGCTTACCCGGGGCCAACGTCCTGACTTTC. It translates to CASSLPGANVLTF.

The chain recombines TRBV20-1 with TRBJ2-7; 9 bases map to TRBD1. The ends lost 5 bases at V and 3 bases at J; junction bases unmatched: 5. The length of the CDR3 is 13 residues. Germline V lookup: CDR1 DFQATT, CDR2 SNEGSKA (reference sequence). CDR3 DNA: TGCAGTGCTTACGGACAGGGGCTCTACGAGCAGTACTTC. As protein: CSAYGQGLYEQYF.

This clonotype appeared once. The chain links TRBV5-1 to TRBJ2-2; 9 bases map to TRBD1. The CDR3 is 15 amino acids. Germline trimming cut 4 bases from V and 7 bases from J; bases unmatched to any gene: 8. Germline V gene lookup returns CDR1 SGHRS and CDR2 YFSETQ. CDR3 region: CASSGTGLRDGELFF. The CDR3 DNA reads TGCGCCAGCAGCGGGACAGGGTTAAGGGACGGGGAGCTGTTTTTT.

The gene calls are TRBV19 and TRBJ1-6, with a possible D match to TRBD1 (6 bases). The CDR3 covers 20 residues. Germline V CDR1 and CDR2: LNHDA, SQIVND (reference sequence). Trimming stripped 4 bases from V and 0 bases from J, with 22 bases between. The CDR3 DNA reads TGTGCCAGTAGTACCCGGCAGCAGATAAGGGACAACTCCTATAATTCACCCCTCCACTTT. Protein product: CASSTRQQIRDNSYNSPLHF.

The rearrangement joins TRBV6-1 to TRBJ2-1; D is ambiguous. CDR3 length: 14 amino acids. Germline V lookup: CDR1 MNHNS, CDR2 SASEGT. Trimming left V 1 base short and J 10 bases short, with 14 bases between. CDR3 sequence reads: CASSEGGYLPEQFF. The CDR3 coding sequence is TGTGCCAGCAGTGAAGGAGGCTACCTCCCGGAGCAGTTCTTC.

The genes are TRBV7-9 and TRBJ2-3, with D hard to call. Trimming removed 2 bases at V and 4 bases at J, with 7 bases between. The CDR3 is 13 amino acids. Per the germline V gene, CDR1 is SEHNR and CDR2 is FQNEAQ (reference sequence). Here the CDR3 DNA reads TGTGCCAGCAGCTTACCTGGCGCAGATACGCAGTATTTT. Its translation: CASSLPGADTQYF.

The chain recombines TRBV27 with TRBJ2-4; D might be TRBD2 (5 bases). Germline V CDR1 and CDR2: MNHEY, SMNVEV (reference sequence). This CDR3 is 14 amino acids long. Trimming removed 3 bases at V and 0 bases at J, with 6 bases between. CDR3 in amino acids: CASSFGRAKNIQYF. CDR3 DNA: TGTGCCAGCAGTTTTGGGAGAGCCAAAAACATTCAGTACTTC.

In its sample, this clonotype was seen a few times. The V call is TRBV7-2, the J call TRBJ1-6; possible D gene TRBD1, 6 bases. This CDR3 has 17 amino acids. The V end lost 5 bases, the J end lost 0 bases, and 14 bases lay between the germline ends. Looked up from germline, CDR1 is SGHTA and CDR2 is FQGNSA. In DNA, the CDR3 is TGTGCCAGCAGCCCACAGGGTCGGAGCTCCTATAATTCACCCCTCCACTTT. This translates into CASSPQGRSSYNSPLHF.

This clonotype turned up a few times. The J gene is TRBJ2-6, the V gene TRBV29-1, with D maybe TRBD1 (5 bases). The CDR3 spans 16 residues. Germline CDR1 and CDR2: SQVTM and ANQGSEA. The V end was cut by 5 bases, the J end by 0 bases, with 14 bases between. CDR3 residues: CSVSGNAGSGANVLTF. The CDR3 coding sequence is TGCAGCGTTTCAGGGAATGCCGGCTCTGGGGCCAACGTCCTGACTTTC.

V usage is TRBV29-1 and J usage is TRBJ1-2; D unresolved. Germline V gene data show CDR1 as SQVTM and CDR2 as ANQGSEA. This CDR3 comprises 12 residues. The germline V and J ends were trimmed by 5 bases and 4 bases, with 11 bases remaining between them. This chain's CDR3 is CSVSPDFYGYTF. CDR3 bases: TGCAGCGTTTCTCCGGATTTCTATGGCTACACCTTC. Full variable domain (remainder filled in from reference TRBV29-1 and TRBJ1-2): SAVISQKPSRDICQRGTSLTIQCQVDSQVTMMFWYRQQPGQSLTLIATANQGSEATYESGFVIDKFPISRPNLTFSTLTVSNMSPEDSSIYLCSVSPDFYGYTFGSGTRLTVV.

V and J are TRBV6-1 and TRBJ2-1, with TRBD1 as a possible D gene (6 bases). Trimming removed 4 bases from V and 8 bases from J, with 15 bases in between. This CDR3 comprises 14 residues. CDR1 is MNHNS, CDR2 SASEGT, per germline. The CDR3 sequence: CASSGTVALDEQFF. The CDR3 nucleotides read TGTGCCAGCAGTGGGACAGTGGCGCTCGATGAGCAGTTCTTC.

The rearrangement links TRBV5-4 to TRBJ2-2; no clear D gene. CDR1 and CDR2 from the germline V gene are SGHNT and YYREEE (reference sequence). Deletions cut 0 bases from V and 0 bases from J, with 9 bases between. The CDR3 runs 16 residues. The CDR3, as DNA: TGTGCCAGCAGCTTGGTGCCGGGCGCGAACACCGGGGAGCTGTTTTTT. Translated: CASSLVPGANTGELFF.

The rearrangement links TRBV28 to TRBJ2-7, with D perhaps TRBD1 (6 bases). Looked up from germline, CDR1 is MDHEN and CDR2 is SYDVKM. V was clipped by 4 bases and J by 5 bases, with 12 bases between them. This CDR3 region has 13 residues. This CDR3 reads CASSYAGADEQYF. CDR3 nucleotides: TGTGCCAGCAGTTACGCAGGGGCCGACGAGCAGTACTTC.